The 26 T cell receptor beta chains below were found in one sample sequenced in a study of blood T cell repertoires in COVID-19. Sequenced by immunoSEQ multiplex PCR; TCRdb stores in-frame clones only, minus some. The table shows around 360,000 clones, with approximately 89% occurring only once. The source material was peripheral blood. The receptors originated from a woman under 40 with COVID-19, enrolled during active disease.

There are a few counts of this clone. The CDR3 here is CASSYDRGLYEQYF. For the CDR3, the DNA is TGTGCCAGCAGCTACGACAGGGGCCTCTACGAGCAGTACTTC. The chain employs TRBV7-9 and TRBJ2-7; TRBD1 agrees at 8 bases. Trimming took 4 bases from V and 3 from J; bases not matched to a gene: 5. Germline V lookup: CDR1 SEHNR, CDR2 FQNEAQ (reference sequence). This CDR3 contains 14 residues.

The rearrangement uses TRBV19 and TRBJ2-7, with 9 bases that match TRBD2. The CDR3 spans 14 residues. V shed 6 bases, J shed 4 bases, and the junction held 7 bases outside the gene matches. Germline V gene sequence: CDR1 LNHDA, CDR2 SQIVND (reference sequence). The CDR3 region has the DNA TGTGCCAGTAGACCCGGACTAGCGACGTACGAGCAGTACTTC. Its translation is CASRPGLATYEQYF.

The chain is built from TRBV7-9 and TRBJ2-7; TRBD2 matches 13 bases. CDR3 length equals 18 residues. Germline V gene sequence: CDR1 SEHNR, CDR2 FQNEAQ (reference sequence). The V gene end was trimmed by 5 bases and the J gene end by 7 bases; junction bases not matched to a gene: 17. CDR3 coding DNA: TGTGCCAGCAGCCTAGGCCATACTAGCGGGAGGGGGCGACGGGAGCAGTACTTC. Translated: CASSLGHTSGRGRREQYF. Filled out from reference TRBV7-9 and TRBJ2-7, the complete variable domain reads DTGVSQNPRHKITKRGQNVTFRCDPISEHNRLYWYRQTLGQGPEFLTYFQNEAQLEKSRLLSDRFSAERPKGSFSTLEIQRTEQGDSAMYLCASSLGHTSGRGRREQYFGPGTRLTVT.

The V and J genes are TRBV30 and TRBJ2-2; 8 nucleotides align to TRBD2. V lost 8 bases to trimming and J lost 1 base; unmatched junction nucleotides: 12. Germline-derived CDR1 and CDR2 are GTSNPN and SVGIG (reference sequence). The CDR3 spans 16 residues. CDR3 sequence reads: CATLRASGWNTGELFF. In DNA form, the CDR3 reads TGTGCCACCCTTAGGGCTAGCGGGTGGAACACCGGGGAGCTGTTTTTT.

V gene TRBV9 combines with J gene TRBJ2-7; the D gene is possibly TRBD1 (6 bases). The germline V and J ends were trimmed by 3 bases and 6 bases, with 19 bases remaining between them. The CDR3 is 15 residues long. CDR1 is SGDLS and CDR2 is YYNGEE in the germline V gene. The CDR3 region has the DNA TGTGCCAGCAGCGCCCAGGGCAGGGGTTTTTTCGAGCAGTACTTC. Amino acids: CASSAQGRGFFEQYF.

This chain uses TRBV6-5 with TRBJ1-1, with unresolved D. V gave up 6 bases and J gave up 1 base, with 12 bases separating them. CDR1 is MNHEY, CDR2 SVGAGI, per germline. The length of the CDR3 is 14 residues. CDR3: CASSAMRANTEAFF. For the CDR3, the DNA is TGTGCCAGCAGCGCGATGAGAGCGAACACTGAAGCTTTCTTT.

The genes are TRBV6-5 and TRBJ2-7, with 13 bases lining up with TRBD2. J was trimmed by 6 bases and V by 9 bases; bases with no gene match: 8. The V gene's germline CDR1 is MNHEY and CDR2 SVGAGI. CDR3 length equals 14 residues. The CDR3 loop is CASSRTSGSPEQYF. The CDR3 nucleotides read TGTGCCAGTAGTAGGACTAGCGGGAGCCCCGAGCAGTACTTC.

The chain uses TRBV9 and TRBJ1-2; 7 bases fit TRBD1. Germline V gives CDR1 SGDLS, CDR2 YYNGEE. V was pared by 0 bases and J by 0 bases, with 2 bases of the junction left unmatched. This CDR3 is built from 15 residues. The CDR3 nucleotides are TGTGCCAGCAGCGTAGTCGGGACAGCTAACTATGGCTACACCTTC. This codes for CASSVVGTANYGYTF.

In its sample, this clone was seen once. The chain joins TRBV6-5 to TRBJ1-2; D call uncertain. Deletions cut 3 bases from V and 8 bases from J, with 22 bases between. Germline CDR1 and CDR2: MNHEY and SVGAGI. CDR3 length: 16 residues. CDR3: CASSYTLPLSVGGYTF. For the CDR3, the DNA is TGTGCCAGCAGTTATACCCTACCCCTCAGCGTAGGCGGCTACACCTTC.

The chain uses TRBV28 and TRBJ1-2; 8 positions match TRBD1. Trimming removed 3 bases from V and 4 bases from J; junction bases left unmatched: 1. Germline-derived CDR1 and CDR2 are MDHEN and SYDVKM. This CDR3 has 13 amino acids. The CDR3 region is CASSFTGGYGYTF. Here the CDR3 DNA reads TGTGCCAGCAGTTTTACAGGGGGCTATGGCTACACCTTC.

The V gene is TRBV23-1, the J gene TRBJ1-4; TRBD1 might be the D (5 bases). TRBV23-1 belongs to the ORF category, with a function that is uncertain. V gave up 0 bases and J gave up 8 bases, with 19 bases separating them. The CDR3 is made up of 17 amino acids. This chain's CDR3 is CASSQSKGRVGGEKLFF. The DNA for the CDR3 is TGCGCCAGCAGTCAATCGAAGGGGAGGGTAGGTGGGGAAAAACTGTTTTTT.

This clone appeared a single time. The V call is TRBV6-6, the J call TRBJ1-1; D uncertain. The CDR3 totals 14 residues. Germline lookup yields CDR1 MNHNY and CDR2 SVGAGI (reference sequence). Trimming shortened V by 4 bases and J by 0 bases, and 9 bases separated the two germline ends. CDR3 DNA sequence: TGTGCCAGCAGTTCCTCGACTATGAACACTGAAGCTTTCTTT. Translating it yields CASSSSTMNTEAFF.

CDR3 amino acids: CASSLGTAGDTQYF. CDR3 nucleotides: TGTGCCAGCAGTCTGGGGACTGCGGGAGATACGCAGTATTTT. The genes are TRBV27 and TRBJ2-3; D might be TRBD2 (6 bases). Trimming took off 5 bases at V and 5 bases at J, with 14 bases between the two ends. This CDR3 contains 14 residues. From germline, CDR1 is MNHEY and CDR2 SMNVEV (reference sequence).

This chain joins TRBV9 and TRBJ2-3, with 8 bases fitting TRBD2. Germline V gives CDR1 SGDLS, CDR2 YYNGEE. The CDR3 contains 14 residues. V gave up 6 bases and J gave up 3 bases; unmatched junction bases: 6. The CDR3 region is CASNRREETDTQYF. The CDR3 DNA is TGTGCCAGCAACCGGCGGGAGGAAACAGATACGCAGTATTTT.

The chain couples TRBV2 to TRBJ2-1; possible D gene TRBD2, 6 bases. Germline CDR1 is SNHLY and CDR2 is FYNNEI. Trimming pared 6 bases from V and 2 bases from J, leaving 11 bases between. CDR3 length equals 14 residues. CDR3 loop: CASSPGVTYNEQFF. CDR3 DNA: TGTGCCAGCAGCCCGGGAGTTACCTACAATGAGCAGTTCTTC. The full variable domain, its missing parts supplied by reference TRBV2 and TRBJ2-1, is EPEVTQTPSHQVTQMGQEVILRCVPISNHLYFYWYRQILGQKVEFLVSFYNNEISEKSEIFDDQFSVERPDGSNFTLKIRSTKLEDSAMYFCASSPGVTYNEQFFGPGTRLTVL.

The chain uses TRBV12-3 or TRBV12-4 and TRBJ1-1, with unresolved D. This CDR3 contains 13 residues. V dropped 3 bases and J dropped 4 bases, with 9 bases sitting between them. DNA for the CDR3: TGTGCCAGCAGTTTTCCGGGTGGCACTGAAGCTTTCTTT. Protein product: CASSFPGGTEAFF.

Written as DNA, the CDR3 is TGTGCCATCAGCCGACAGGGGACTGAAGCTTTCTTT. As protein: CAISRQGTEAFF. This chain connects TRBV10-3 to TRBJ1-1; 8 bases align to TRBD1. Per the germline V gene, CDR1 is ENHRY and CDR2 is SYGVKD. This CDR3 region has 12 residues. J lost 5 bases, V lost 6 bases, and 2 bases had no gene match.

This chain links TRBV4-2 with TRBJ2-1; 7 bases agree with TRBD2. In germline, CDR1 is LGHNA, CDR2 YNFKEQ. The length of the CDR3 is 16 residues. V shed 0 bases, J shed 7 bases, and the junction held 9 bases outside the gene matches. The CDR3, as DNA: TGTGCCAGCAGCCAAGACGGAGCGGGATTGAGGAATGAGCAGTTCTTC. This sequence encodes CASSQDGAGLRNEQFF.

The chain couples TRBV6-2 or TRBV6-3 to TRBJ1-2; weak D call: TRBD1 (6 bases). Germline-derived CDR1 and CDR2 are MNHEY and SVGEGT. The CDR3 covers 13 residues. The V gene lost 5 bases and the J gene lost 7 bases, with 14 bases spanning the gap. The CDR3, as DNA: TGTGCCAGCAGTGCCACAGGGTTCGGTGGCTACACCTTC. It is translated as CASSATGFGGYTF.

This clone is a singleton in its sample. The sample holds other DNA sequences that translate to the same CDR3. The genes are TRBV10-1 and TRBJ2-3; no clear D. The length of the CDR3 is 12 residues. Per the germline V gene, CDR1 is WNHNN and CDR2 is SYGVQD (reference sequence). The ends were cut back, 5 bases at V and 3 bases at J, with 6 bases in the middle. The CDR3, as DNA: TGCGCCAGCAGTATGACTACAGATACGCAGTATTTT. Residues: CASSMTTDTQYF.

The J gene is TRBJ2-1, the V gene TRBV3-1 (or the pseudogene TRBV3-2), with D tentatively TRBD2 (6 bases). From germline, CDR1 is LGHDT and CDR2 YNNKEL (reference sequence). V gave up 6 bases and J gave up 10 bases, with 16 bases separating them. The CDR3 extends over 13 amino acids. CDR3 bases: TGTGCCAGCAGTCAACGGGACTCCCGAGAGCAGTTCTTC. This codes for CASSQRDSREQFF.

The J gene is TRBJ1-3, the V gene TRBV24-1; maybe TRBD1 (5 bases). V dropped 7 bases and J dropped 3 bases, with 12 bases sitting between them. Germline CDR1 reads KGHDR; CDR2 reads SFDVKD. There are 14 residues in the CDR3. The CDR3 region is CATRCPGCGNTIYF. The CDR3 DNA sequence: TGTGCCACCAGGTGTCCAGGGTGTGGAAACACCATATATTTT.

CDR3 nucleotides: TGTGCCACCAGTGGAGGCGGGCTACCCTACAATGAGCAGTTCTTC. Protein sequence: CATSGGGLPYNEQFF. The chain recombines TRBV24-1 with TRBJ2-1, with D perhaps TRBD2 (5 bases). V was shortened by 5 bases and J by 2 bases, with 12 bases between the two germline ends. The CDR3 has 15 residues. Looked up from germline, CDR1 is KGHDR and CDR2 is SFDVKD.

This chain connects TRBV28 to TRBJ1-1; 7 nucleotides align to TRBD1. The CDR3 is 16 amino acids. The junction had 10 bases not matched to a gene; V was cut back by 1 base and J by 5 bases. The germline gives CDR1 MDHEN, CDR2 SYDVKM. In DNA form, the CDR3 reads TGTGCCAGCAGTTTATTTTTTCAGGGGGTTAGGACTGAAGCTTTCTTT. Its translation is CASSLFFQGVRTEAFF. The full variable domain, its missing parts supplied by reference TRBV28 and TRBJ1-1, is DVKVTQSSRYLVKRTGEKVFLECVQDMDHENMFWYRQDPGLGLRLIYFSYDVKMKEKGDIPEGYSVSREKKERFSLILESASTNQTSMYLCASSLFFQGVRTEAFFGQGTRLTVV.

V and J are TRBV11-1 and TRBJ2-4; 7 bases are shared with TRBD1. The CDR3 extends over 16 amino acids. CDR1 is SGHAT and CDR2 is FQDESV in the germline V gene (reference sequence). The trim removed 6 bases at V and 7 bases at J, leaving 15 bases unmatched. DNA of the CDR3: TGTGCCAGCAGTGACGGGACAACCTCCAGGGGGAACATTCAGTACTTC. Its translation is CASSDGTTSRGNIQYF.

This clone was observed a single time. The rearrangement links TRBV4-1 to TRBJ1-4; the D is unclear. V was cut by 5 bases and J by 8 bases, with 18 bases left in between. CDR3 length: 15 residues. Germline CDR1 reads MGHRA; CDR2 reads YSYEKL. The DNA of the CDR3 is TGCGCCAGCAGCGATGTCCGAGGGCTGAGGGAAAAACTGTTTTTT. Its translation is CASSDVRGLREKLFF.